This record concerns one TCR beta chain sequence. What it recognizes is unknown. The sample originates from a study of cytomegalovirus exposure and HLA in healthy donors. PCR used 60 Vbeta primers and 13 Jbeta primers. Profiling relied on immunoSEQ multiplex PCR, and the TCRdb table lists in-frame clones only, not all of them. The ten top clones account for approximately 2.2%, within a sample of about 51,000 clones. Overall study findings and caveats: A link between a missense DCLRE1C variant and TCR beta V- and J-gene trimming emerged from a later analysis.

Sequenced material: PBMCs. The clonotype comes from a female donor in good health and CMV-seronegative.

The CDR3 sequence: CASRPGGTDNEQFF. The CDR3 DNA reads TGTGCCAGCAGGCCGGGGGGAACCGACAATGAGCAGTTCTTC. The rearrangement joins TRBV2 to TRBJ2-1, with 7 bases matching TRBD2. Losses at the gene ends were 6 bases for V and 5 bases for J; bases not matched to a gene: 7. Looked up from germline, CDR1 is SNHLY and CDR2 is FYNNEI. The CDR3 totals 14 residues.